Presented here are 3 T cell receptor beta chains from one specimen sequenced in a study of human T cells and chemical hapten exposure. Using its own MiXCR run on the 5' RACE reads, TCRdb lists one record per CDR3 protein. This table has roughly 81,000 distinct CDR3 sequences, about 8% appearing once. Blood, whole and unfractionated, served as the source for total RNA extraction. Receptors were obtained from a male donor in good health.

There are many counts of this clonotype. This chain uses TRBV29-1 with TRBJ2-5; D is possibly TRBD1 or TRBD2 (7 bases each). Germline CDR1 reads SQVTM; CDR2 reads ANQGSEA. This CDR3 has 14 amino acids. The ends were cut back, 6 bases at V and 1 base at J, with 15 bases in the middle. The CDR3 DNA reads as TGCAGCGTCGAACGCAGGGGGGGCCAAGAGACCCAGTACTTC. This encodes CSVERRGGQETQYF.

This clonotype was seen repeatedly, ten times or more. The chain is built from TRBV12-3 or TRBV12-4 and TRBJ1-3; no clear D gene. V was cut by 5 bases and J by 9 bases, with 11 bases left in between. The CDR3 spans 12 residues. The CDR3 bases are TGTGCCAGCAGTCTTGAGAGAAGCACCATATATTTT. Translated: CASSLERSTIYF.

The chain carries TRBV25-1 and TRBJ2-1; 9 bases are shared with TRBD1. Germline assignment: CDR1 MGHDK and CDR2 SYGVNS. CDR3 length: 15 amino acids. The J segment lost 3 bases and the V segment lost 5 bases, leaving 5 bases of the junction unmatched. CDR3 DNA: TGTGCCAGCAGTTCGGGGGACAGGGACTACAATGAGCAGTTCTTC. It encodes CASSSGDRDYNEQFF.